This TCR beta chain was captured by sequencing in a study of cytomegalovirus exposure and HLA in healthy donors. TCRdb's copy holds only in-frame clones and misses some; the assay was immunoSEQ multiplex PCR. Found here are 100,000 or so clones, more than 85% of them singletons; the top ten hold around 3.6%. Unmatched junction bases numbered 2, after V lost 2 bases and J lost 1 base. The CDR3 totals 14 residues. The germline V gene has CDR1 SGHNT and CDR2 YYREEE (reference sequence). The chain combines TRBV5-4 with TRBJ2-7, with 8 nucleotides matching TRBD1. The source is a woman in her late teens or twenties in good health and CMV-seropositive. Specimen: PBMCs. CDR3 amino acids: CASSLGQGSYEQYF. The DNA for the CDR3 is TGTGCCAGCAGCTTAGGACAGGGTTCCTACGAGCAGTACTTC.